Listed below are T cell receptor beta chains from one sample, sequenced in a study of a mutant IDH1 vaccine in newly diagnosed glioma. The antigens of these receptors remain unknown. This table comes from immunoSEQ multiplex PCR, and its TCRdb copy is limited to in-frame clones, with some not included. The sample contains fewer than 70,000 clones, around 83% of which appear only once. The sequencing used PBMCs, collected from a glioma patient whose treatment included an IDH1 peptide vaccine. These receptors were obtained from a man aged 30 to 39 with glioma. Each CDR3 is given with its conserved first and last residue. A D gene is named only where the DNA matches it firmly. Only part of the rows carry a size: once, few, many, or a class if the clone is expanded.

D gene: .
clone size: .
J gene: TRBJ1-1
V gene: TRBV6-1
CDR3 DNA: TGTGCCAGCAGTGAAAGGGGCAGGGGGAACACTGAAGCTTTCTTT
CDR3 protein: CASSERGRGNTEAFF

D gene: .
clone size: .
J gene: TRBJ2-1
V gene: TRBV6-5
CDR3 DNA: TGTGCCAGCAGTTACTCGACAGTAAATGAGCAGTTCTTC
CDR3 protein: CASSYSTVNEQFF

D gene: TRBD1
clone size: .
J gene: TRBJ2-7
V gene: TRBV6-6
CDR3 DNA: TGTGCCAGCAGTAACCGGGACAGGAGCTCCTACGAGCAGTACTTC
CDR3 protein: CASSNRDRSSYEQYF

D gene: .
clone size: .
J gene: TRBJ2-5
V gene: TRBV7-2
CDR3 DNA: TGTGCCAGCAGCTCGGGTGGTGAGACCCAGTACTTC
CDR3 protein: CASSSGGETQYF

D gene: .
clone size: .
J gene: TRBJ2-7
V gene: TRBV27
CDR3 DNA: TGTGCCAGCAGTTTATCGGTGGCAAGGTCCTACGAGCAGTACTTC
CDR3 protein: CASSLSVARSYEQYF

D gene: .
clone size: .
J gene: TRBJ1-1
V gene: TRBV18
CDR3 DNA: TGTGCCAGCTCACCGGACGGTCTGAACACTGAAGCTTTCTTT
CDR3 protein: CASSPDGLNTEAFF

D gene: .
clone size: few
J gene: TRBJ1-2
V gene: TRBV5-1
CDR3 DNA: TGCGCCAGCAGCTTGCTGTGGGGAGATAACTATGGCTACACCTTC
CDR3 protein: CASSLLWGDNYGYTF

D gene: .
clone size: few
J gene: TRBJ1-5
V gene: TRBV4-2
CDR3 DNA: TGTGCCAGCAGCCAGCCCCTAGGGAGCAATCAGCCCCAGCATTTT
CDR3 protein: CASSQPLGSNQPQHF

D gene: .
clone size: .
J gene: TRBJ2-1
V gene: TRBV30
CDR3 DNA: TGTGCCTGGAGTTTAGGGGTGAACTCCTACAATGAGCAGTTCTTC
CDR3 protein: CAWSLGVNSYNEQFF

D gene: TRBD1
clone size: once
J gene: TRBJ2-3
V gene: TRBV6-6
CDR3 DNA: TGTGCCAGCAGGAGCCAGGGGGCAGATACGCAGTATTTT
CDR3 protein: CASRSQGADTQYF

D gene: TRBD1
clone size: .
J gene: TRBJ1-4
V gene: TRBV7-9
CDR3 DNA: TGTGCCAGCAGCTTGGACAGGGGTTATGAAAAACTGTTTTTT
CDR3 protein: CASSLDRGYEKLFF

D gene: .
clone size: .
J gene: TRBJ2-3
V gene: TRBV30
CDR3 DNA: TGTGCCTGGAGTGTATCTACGTGGGGGGTGGGAGATACGCAGTATTTT
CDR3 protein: CAWSVSTWGVGDTQYF

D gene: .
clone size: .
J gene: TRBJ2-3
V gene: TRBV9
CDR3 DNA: TGTGCCAGCAGCCCGAGCCCTCGAGACTCCGATACGCAGTATTTT
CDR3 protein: CASSPSPRDSDTQYF

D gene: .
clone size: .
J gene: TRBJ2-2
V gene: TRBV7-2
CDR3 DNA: TGTGCCAGCAGCTTAGAGGTGGGGGCTCCCGGGGAGCTGTTTTTT
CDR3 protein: CASSLEVGAPGELFF

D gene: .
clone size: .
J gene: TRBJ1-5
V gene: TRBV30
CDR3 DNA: TGTGCCTGGAGTCAACAGGGAAGTGGGCCCCAGCATTTT
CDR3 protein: CAWSQQGSGPQHF

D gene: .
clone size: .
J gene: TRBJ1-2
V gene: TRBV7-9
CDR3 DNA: TGTGCCAGCAGCTTCCCCCAAGGCAGGAACTATGGCTACACCTTC
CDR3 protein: CASSFPQGRNYGYTF

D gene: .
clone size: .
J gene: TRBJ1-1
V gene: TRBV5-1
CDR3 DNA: TGCGCCAGCAGCTTACAGGGAGGGAACACTGAAGCTTTCTTT
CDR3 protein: CASSLQGGNTEAFF

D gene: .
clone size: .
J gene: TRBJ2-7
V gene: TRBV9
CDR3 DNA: TGTGCCAGCAGCGGCTCGGGGGGCGCCTACGAGCAGTACTTC
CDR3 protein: CASSGSGGAYEQYF

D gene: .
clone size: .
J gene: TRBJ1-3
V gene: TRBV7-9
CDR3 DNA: TGTGCCAGCAGCTCCACCCTACGGTCCTCTCGTGGAAACACCATATATTTT
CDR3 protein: CASSSTLRSSRGNTIYF

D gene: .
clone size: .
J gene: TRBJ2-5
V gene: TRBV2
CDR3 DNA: TGTGCCAGCAGTGAACGGAGGACAGCGGCTCTAAAGACCCAGTACTTC
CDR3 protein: CASSERRTAALKTQYF

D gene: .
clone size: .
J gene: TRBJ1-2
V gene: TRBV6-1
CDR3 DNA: TGTGCCAGCATTGGGGTGGGGAGCTATGGCTACACCTTC
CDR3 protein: CASIGVGSYGYTF

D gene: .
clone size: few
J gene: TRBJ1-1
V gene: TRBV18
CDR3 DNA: TGTGCCAGCTCACCATTAAGGGGCACTGAAGCTTTCTTT
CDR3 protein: CASSPLRGTEAFF

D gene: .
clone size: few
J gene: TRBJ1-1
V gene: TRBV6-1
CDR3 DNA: TGTGCCAGCAGTGTTCAGGGGCAATTGAACACTGAAGCTTTCTTT
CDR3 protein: CASSVQGQLNTEAFF

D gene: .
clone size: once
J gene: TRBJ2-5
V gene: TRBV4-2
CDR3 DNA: TGTGCCAGCAGCCTAGAAGGAGCCCTTAAAAGAGAGACCCAGTACTTC
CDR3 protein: CASSLEGALKRETQYF

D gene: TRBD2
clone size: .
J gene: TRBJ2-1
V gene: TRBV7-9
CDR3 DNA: TGTGCCAGCAGCTTAGGGGCCCCAGCGGGAAATGAGCAGTTCTTC
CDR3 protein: CASSLGAPAGNEQFF

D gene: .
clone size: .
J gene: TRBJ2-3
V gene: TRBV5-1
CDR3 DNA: TGCGCCAGCAGCTTAGGGAGCACAGATACGCAGTATTTT
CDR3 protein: CASSLGSTDTQYF

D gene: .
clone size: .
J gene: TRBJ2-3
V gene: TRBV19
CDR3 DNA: TGTGCCAGTAGTAGATTAGGGACTCATACGCAGTATTTT
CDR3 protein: CASSRLGTHTQYF

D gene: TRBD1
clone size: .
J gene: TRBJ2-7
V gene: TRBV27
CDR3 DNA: TGTGCCAGCAGTTCGACAGGGGGCGCTTTCTACGAGCAGTACTTC
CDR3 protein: CASSSTGGAFYEQYF